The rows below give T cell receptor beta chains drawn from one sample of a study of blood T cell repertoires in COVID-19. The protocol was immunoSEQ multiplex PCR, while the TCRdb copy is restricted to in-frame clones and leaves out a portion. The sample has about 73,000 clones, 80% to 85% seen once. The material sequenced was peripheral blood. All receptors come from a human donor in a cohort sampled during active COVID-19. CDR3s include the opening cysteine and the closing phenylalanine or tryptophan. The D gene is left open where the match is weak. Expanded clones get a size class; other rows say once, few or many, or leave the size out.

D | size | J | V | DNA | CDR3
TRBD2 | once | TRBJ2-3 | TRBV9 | TGTGCCAGCAGCGTCCCTCTAGCGGGGGCCGTTGCAGGGACAGATACGCAGTATTTT | CASSVPLAGAVAGTDTQYF
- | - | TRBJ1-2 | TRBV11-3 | TGTGCCAGCAGCTTGATGAGCTATGGCTACACCTTC | CASSLMSYGYTF
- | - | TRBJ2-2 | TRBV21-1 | TGTGCCAGCAGCAAACGGACAGAGAGACCCACCGGGGAGCTGTTTTTT | CASSKRTERPTGELFF
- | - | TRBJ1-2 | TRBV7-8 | TGTGCCAGCAGCAAAAGGAGGGCGGGCGGCTACACCTTC | CASSKRRAGGYTF
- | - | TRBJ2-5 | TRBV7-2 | TGTGCCAGCAGCTTAATTGCAGTGACGGGGGAGACCCAGTACTTC | CASSLIAVTGETQYF
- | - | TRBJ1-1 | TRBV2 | TGTGCCAGCAGGGCAACGGGGGGGCTAAGGACTCGGAACACTGAAGCTTTCTTT | CASRATGGLRTRNTEAFF
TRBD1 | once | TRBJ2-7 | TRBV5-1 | TGCGCCAGCAGCGCCGACAGGGGGCTCTACGAGCAGTACTTC | CASSADRGLYEQYF
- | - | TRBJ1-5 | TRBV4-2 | TGTGCCAGCAGCCAAGGCACAGGATTCAATCAGCCCCAGCATTTT | CASSQGTGFNQPQHF
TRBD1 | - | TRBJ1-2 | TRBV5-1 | TGCGCCAGCAGCAGCACCGGGACAGACAACTATGGCTACACCTTC | CASSSTGTDNYGYTF
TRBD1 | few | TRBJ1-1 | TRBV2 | TGTGCCAGCAGTGAAGCGGGGACAGCGAACACTGAAGCTTTCTTT | CASSEAGTANTEAFF
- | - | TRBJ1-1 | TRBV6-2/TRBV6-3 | TGTGCCAGCAGTTTTCAACTAAGGGCTTTCTTT | CASSFQLRAFF
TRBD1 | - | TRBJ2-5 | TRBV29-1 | TGCAGCGTTGCCGGACAGGAGGAGACCCAGTACTTC | CSVAGQEETQYF
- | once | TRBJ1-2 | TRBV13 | TGTGCCAGCAGCTCAGGACAGTATGGCTACACCTTC | CASSSGQYGYTF
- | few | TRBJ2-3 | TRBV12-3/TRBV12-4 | TGTGCCAGCAGTTTAGGACTAGAGGCGCAGTATTTT | CASSLGLEAQYF
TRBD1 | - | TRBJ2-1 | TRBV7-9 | TGTGCCAGCGGGACAGGGTGGGATGAGCAGTTCTTC | CASGTGWDEQFF
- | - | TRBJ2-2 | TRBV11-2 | TGTGCCAGCAGCTTAGATAAGGAGTTACTTTACGGGGAGCTGTTTTTT | CASSLDKELLYGELFF
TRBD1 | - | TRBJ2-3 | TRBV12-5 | TGTGCTAGTGCCGCCGGGACAGGGGGCGTAGATACGCAGTATTTT | CASAAGTGGVDTQYF
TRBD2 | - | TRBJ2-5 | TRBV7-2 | TGTGCCAGCAGCTCATTGGAATACGGACTAGCGAGGGAGACCCAGTACTTC | CASSSLEYGLARETQYF
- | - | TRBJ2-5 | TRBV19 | TGTGCCAGTAGTATCGACCCCGCAGCGCTAAGAGAGGCCCAGTACTTC | CASSIDPAALREAQYF
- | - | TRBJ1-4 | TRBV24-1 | TGTGCCACCCAGGGAGGGTTTGGTGAAAAACTGTTTTTT | CATQGGFGEKLFF
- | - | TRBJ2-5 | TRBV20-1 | TGCAGTGCCCGGGACTTGTCGACCCAGTACTTC | CSARDLSTQYF
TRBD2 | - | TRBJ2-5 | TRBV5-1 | TGCGCCAGCAGGAGTAGCGGGGGGCAAGAGACCCAGTACTTC | CASRSSGGQETQYF
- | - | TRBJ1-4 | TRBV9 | TGTGCCAGCAGCGCCGGGACACAGACTAATGAAAAACTGTTTTTT | CASSAGTQTNEKLFF
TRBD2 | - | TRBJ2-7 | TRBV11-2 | TGTGCCAGCAGCTTAGATCAGATAGCGGGGATGAAGTACGAGCAGTACTTC | CASSLDQIAGMKYEQYF
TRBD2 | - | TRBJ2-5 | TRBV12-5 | TGTGCTAGTGGTTTGACAACGGGGACTAGCCGAGAGACCCAGTACTTC | CASGLTTGTSRETQYF
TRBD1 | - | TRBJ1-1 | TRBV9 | TGTGCCAGCAGCGTAGCAGGGGGCGATTGGACTGAAGCTTTCTTT | CASSVAGGDWTEAFF
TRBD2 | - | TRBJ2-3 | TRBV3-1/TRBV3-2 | TGTGCCAGCAGCCGGGCGGGGGGGATATCAGATACGCAGTATTTT | CASSRAGGISDTQYF
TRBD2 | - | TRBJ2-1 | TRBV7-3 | TGTGCCAGCAGCCAGGAGGGAGGGGCGGGCAATGAGCAGTTCTTC | CASSQEGGAGNEQFF
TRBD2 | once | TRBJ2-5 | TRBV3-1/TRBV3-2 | TGTGCCAGCAGGGGGACTAGCGGGGGGCCGGAGACCCAGTACTTC | CASRGTSGGPETQYF
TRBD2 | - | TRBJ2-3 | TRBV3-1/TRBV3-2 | TGTGCCAGCAGCCAAGGGACTAGCGGGAGCACAGATACGCAGTATTTT | CASSQGTSGSTDTQYF
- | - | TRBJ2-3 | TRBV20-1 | TGCAGTGCTAGTCCCGACTCGGCGGGGTATACGCAGTATTTT | CSASPDSAGYTQYF
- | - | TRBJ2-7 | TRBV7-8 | TGTGCCAGCAGCCCCCCCGCGGCCTACGAGCAGTACTTC | CASSPPAAYEQYF
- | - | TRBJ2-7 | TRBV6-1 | TGTGCCAGCAGTGATCGGGATGGCGGGGCCTCCTACGAGCAGTACTTC | CASSDRDGGASYEQYF
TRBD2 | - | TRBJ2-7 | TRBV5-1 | TGCGCCAGCAGTAGGACTAGCGGGGGTACCTACGAGCAGTACTTC | CASSRTSGGTYEQYF
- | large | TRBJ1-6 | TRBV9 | TGTGCCAGCGCCCTGGGGGGGCAACGATCACCCCTCCACTTT | CASALGGQRSPLHF
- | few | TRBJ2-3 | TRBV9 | TGTGCCAGCAGCGGAGATCCGCGCGAGACTAGGATAGCAGATACGCAGTATTTT | CASSGDPRETRIADTQYF
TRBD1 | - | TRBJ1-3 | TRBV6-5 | TGTGCCAGCATCAACAGGGGGGCTGGAAACACCATATATTTT | CASINRGAGNTIYF
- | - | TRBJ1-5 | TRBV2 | TGTGCCAGCAGTGAGGCTGCGGGTAGCAATCAGCCCCAGCATTTT | CASSEAAGSNQPQHF
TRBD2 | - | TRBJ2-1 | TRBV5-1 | TGCGCCAGCAGGTTCGGGACTAGCGGGGCACACCGCAATGAGCAGTTCTTC | CASRFGTSGAHRNEQFF
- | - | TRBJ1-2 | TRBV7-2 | TGTGCCAGCAGCTTAGGGGCGACAGGCGTGGGCTACACCTTC | CASSLGATGVGYTF
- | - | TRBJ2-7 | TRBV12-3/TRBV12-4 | TGTGCCAGCAGTTACCTAAGGGAGGTGCAGTACTTC | CASSYLREVQYF
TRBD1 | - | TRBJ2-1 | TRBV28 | TGTGCCAGCAGTTTATTCGGGGACAGGGGGGTTAAAGTTGAGCAGTTCTTC | CASSLFGDRGVKVEQFF
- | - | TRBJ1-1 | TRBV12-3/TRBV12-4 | TGTGCCAGCAGTTTGACAGCGAACACTGAAGCTTTCTTT | CASSLTANTEAFF
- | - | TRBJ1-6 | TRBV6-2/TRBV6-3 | TGTGCCAGCAGTTCAACAGGTTCACCCCTCCACTTT | CASSSTGSPLHF
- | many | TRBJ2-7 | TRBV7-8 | TGTGCCAGCAGCTTAGCGGGGGGGCCCTACGAGCAGTACTTC | CASSLAGGPYEQYF
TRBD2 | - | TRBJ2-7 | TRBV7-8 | TGTGCCAGCAGCCCAGGGACTAGCGGGGGGAAAGGCTACGAGCAGTACTTC | CASSPGTSGGKGYEQYF
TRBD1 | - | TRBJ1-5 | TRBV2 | TGTGCCAGCAGTGAATATGGGACAGGGGTTCAGCCCCAGCATTTT | CASSEYGTGVQPQHF
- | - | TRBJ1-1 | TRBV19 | TGTGCCAGTAGTTTCCAGGGGTCCACTGAAGCTTTCTTT | CASSFQGSTEAFF
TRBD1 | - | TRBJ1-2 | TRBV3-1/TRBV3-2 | TGTGCCAGCAGCCGAGATCCACAGGGGGCGCGCGGCTACACCTTC | CASSRDPQGARGYTF
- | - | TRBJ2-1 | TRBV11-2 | TGTGCCAGCAGCTTCATGGCCGGGACCTACAATGAGCAGTTCTTC | CASSFMAGTYNEQFF
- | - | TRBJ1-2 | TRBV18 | TGTGCCAGCTCACCAATCCCACAGAGGGCGCGGGGCTACACCTTC | CASSPIPQRARGYTF
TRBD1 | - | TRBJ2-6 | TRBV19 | TGTGCCAGTAGTAGGGAAGCAGGGGGCTCTGGGGCCAACGTCCTGACTTTC | CASSREAGGSGANVLTF
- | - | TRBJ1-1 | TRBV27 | TGTGCCAGTCATCGGCAGGGAGGCACTGAAGCTTTCTTT | CASHRQGGTEAFF
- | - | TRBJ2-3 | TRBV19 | TGTGCCAGTAGTATTGGACCGGGACTTACAGATACGCAGTATTTT | CASSIGPGLTDTQYF
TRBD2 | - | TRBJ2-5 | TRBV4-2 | TGTGCCAGCAGCCAGGGCAGCGGGGGGGCCAAAGAGACCCAGTACTTC | CASSQGSGGAKETQYF
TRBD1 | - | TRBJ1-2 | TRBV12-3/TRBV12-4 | TGTGCCAGCAGTGGGACAGGGTCTGGAGGCTACACCTTC | CASSGTGSGGYTF
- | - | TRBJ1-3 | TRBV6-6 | TGTGCCAGCAGTGGGGCTACCTCTGGAAACACCATATATTTT | CASSGATSGNTIYF
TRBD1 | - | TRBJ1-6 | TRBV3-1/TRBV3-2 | TGTGCCAGCAGCTGGGGACAGTCGATTAATTCACCCCTCCACTTT | CASSWGQSINSPLHF
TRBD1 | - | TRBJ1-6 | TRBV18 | TGTGCCAGCTCACCACGAGAGGGGGCGGTTTCACCCCTCCACTTT | CASSPREGAVSPLHF